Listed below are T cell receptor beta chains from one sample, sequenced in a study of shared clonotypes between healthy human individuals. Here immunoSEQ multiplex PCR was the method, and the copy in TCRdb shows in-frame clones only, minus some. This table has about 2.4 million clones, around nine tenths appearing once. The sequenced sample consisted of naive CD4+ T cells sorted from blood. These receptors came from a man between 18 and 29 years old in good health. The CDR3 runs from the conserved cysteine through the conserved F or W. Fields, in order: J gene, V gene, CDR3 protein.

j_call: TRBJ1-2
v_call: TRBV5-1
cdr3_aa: CASSLEEGRGNYGYTF

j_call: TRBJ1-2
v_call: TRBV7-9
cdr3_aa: CASSLTSGALRYGYTF

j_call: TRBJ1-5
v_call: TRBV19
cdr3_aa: CACRRGRDPSQPQHF

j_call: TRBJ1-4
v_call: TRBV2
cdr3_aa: CASTGQGAMGEKLFF

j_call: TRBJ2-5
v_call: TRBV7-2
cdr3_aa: CASSASQGSGGTQYF

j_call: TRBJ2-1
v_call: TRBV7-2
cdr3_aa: CASSLVVLNEQFF

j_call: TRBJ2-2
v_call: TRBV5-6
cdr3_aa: CASSLRLAGSNTGELFF

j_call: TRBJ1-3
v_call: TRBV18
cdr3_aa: CASSPETGNTIYF

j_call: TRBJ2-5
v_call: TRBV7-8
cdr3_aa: CASSATSGRGETQYF

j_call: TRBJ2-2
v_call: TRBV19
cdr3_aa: CASSTNDLTGELFF

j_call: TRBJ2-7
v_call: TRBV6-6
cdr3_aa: CASSYVQGTSYEQYF

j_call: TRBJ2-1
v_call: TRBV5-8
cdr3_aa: CASSLAGVPYNEQFF

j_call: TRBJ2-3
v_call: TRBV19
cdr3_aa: CASSKLGAGRTDTQYF

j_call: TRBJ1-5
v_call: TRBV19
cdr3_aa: CASTGVGNQPQHF

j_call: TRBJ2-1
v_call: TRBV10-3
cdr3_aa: CAISEGARSYNEQFF

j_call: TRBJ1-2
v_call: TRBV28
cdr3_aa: CASSSVGSGYTF

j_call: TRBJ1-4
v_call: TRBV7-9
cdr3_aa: CASSPPGQGTEKLFF

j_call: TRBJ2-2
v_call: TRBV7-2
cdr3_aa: CASSLSGPLSGELFF

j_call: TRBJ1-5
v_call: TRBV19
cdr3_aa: CASSRTGTPSNQPQHF

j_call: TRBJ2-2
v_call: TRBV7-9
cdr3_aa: CASSLVGGELFF

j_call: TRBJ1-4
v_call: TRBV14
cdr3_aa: CASSHRLGTSTTNEKLFF

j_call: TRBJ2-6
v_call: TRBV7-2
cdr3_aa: CASSPGRVSGANVLTF

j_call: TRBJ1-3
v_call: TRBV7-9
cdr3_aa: CASSSVRTGAGNTIYF

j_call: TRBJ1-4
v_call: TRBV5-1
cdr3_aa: CASSRDSVYEKLFF

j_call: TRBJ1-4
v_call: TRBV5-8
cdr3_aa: CASSSGQGGTNEKLFF

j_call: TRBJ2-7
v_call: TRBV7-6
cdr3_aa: CASSLGGGGFHEQYF

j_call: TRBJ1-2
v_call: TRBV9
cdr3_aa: CASSLGGRANYGYTF

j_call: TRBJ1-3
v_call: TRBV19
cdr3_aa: CATRDGSSGNTIYF

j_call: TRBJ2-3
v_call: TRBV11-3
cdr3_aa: CASSLAGGVDHTQYF

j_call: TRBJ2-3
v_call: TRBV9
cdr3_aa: CASSVRRVGTDTQYF

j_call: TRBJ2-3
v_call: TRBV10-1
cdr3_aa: CASSLRSTDTQYF

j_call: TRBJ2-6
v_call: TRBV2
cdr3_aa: CAGRNSGANVLTF

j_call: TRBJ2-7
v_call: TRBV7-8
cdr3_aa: CASSPSWGGMYEQYF

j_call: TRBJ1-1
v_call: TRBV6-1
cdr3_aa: CASSGGSNTEAFF

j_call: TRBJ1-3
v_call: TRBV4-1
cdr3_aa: CASSRYTQEKGNTIYF

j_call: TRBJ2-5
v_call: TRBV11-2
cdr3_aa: CASSGRASGSGPWRTQYF

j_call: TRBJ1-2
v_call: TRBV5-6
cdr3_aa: CASSLGQINYGYTF

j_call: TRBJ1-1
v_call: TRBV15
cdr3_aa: CATSSHTEAFF

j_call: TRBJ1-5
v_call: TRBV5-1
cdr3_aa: CASPKAAGTGNNQPQHF

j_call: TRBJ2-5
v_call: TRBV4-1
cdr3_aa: CASSQDRPGLDRYGETQYF

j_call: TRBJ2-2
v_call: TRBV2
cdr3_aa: CASQGGGKGNTGELFF

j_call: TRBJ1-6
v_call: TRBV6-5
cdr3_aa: CASSEGGYNSPLHF

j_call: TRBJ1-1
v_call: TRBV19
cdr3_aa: CASIPGTARDTEAFF

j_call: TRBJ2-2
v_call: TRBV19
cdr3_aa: CASSLLTGTGELFF

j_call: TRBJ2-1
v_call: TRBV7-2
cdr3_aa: CASSFATVSSYNEQFF

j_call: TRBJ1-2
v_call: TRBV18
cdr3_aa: CASLPGRRNYGYTF